The subject of this entry is one T cell receptor (beta chain). These data belong to a study of T-cell memory formation after mild COVID-19. About the research overall: TCR clusters mostly belonged to single donors.

Constant-segment primers were used for 5'RACE, and the resulting TCR alpha and TCR beta cDNA libraries carried sample barcodes and UMIs. In TCRdb, the 5' RACE reads were re-called with MiXCR into one record per CDR3 protein. The sample lists about 470,000 distinct CDR3 sequences, roughly 20% occurring once. The receptor comes from an adult woman who had mild COVID-19 (a few samples of this study predate the infection). Cell type and time point are not known. The sequencing sample was made of PBMCs or a T cell subset sorted from them (not recorded which).

The CDR3 spells CSARETQTMNTEAFF. The CDR3 DNA is TGCAGTGCTAGAGAAACACAGACCATGAACACTGAAGCTTTCTTT. The chain combines TRBV20-1 with TRBJ1-1; D ambiguous. V lost 0 bases and J lost 0, with 11 bases in between. Germline V gene sequence: CDR1 DFQATT, CDR2 SNEGSKA (reference sequence). The CDR3 has 15 amino acids.